This T cell receptor beta chain was retrieved from a study of blood T cell repertoires in COVID-19. At the level of the study: Some COVID-19 samples were acute and others convalescent; all came from the United States, Italy and Spain.

Under the authors' procedure: Estimation of nucleated cell counts relied on the amplification of reference gene primers. Here immunoSEQ multiplex PCR was the method, and the copy in TCRdb shows in-frame clones only, minus some. The V and J calls and clone size are taken from that table; D and trimming were inferred from the DNA. Here the sample spans 540,000 or so clones, 70% to 90% being singletons. V trimming: 6 bases; J trimming: 4 bases; junction bases outside the gene matches: 7. Germline V lookup: CDR1 LNHDA, CDR2 SQIVND (reference sequence). This CDR3 has 14 residues. One Seattle source followed patients from active infection through their disease course.

The J gene is TRBJ1-1, the V gene TRBV19; 8 bases are shared with TRBD1. The sequence was collected from a woman in her fifties or sixties with COVID-19, enrolled during active disease. Sequences were obtained from peripheral blood. The CDR3: CASSQNRGSTEAFF. The CDR3 region has the DNA TGTGCCAGTAGCCAAAACAGGGGGAGCACTGAAGCTTTCTTT.